One sample yielded the 32 T cell receptor beta chains listed below, sequenced in a study of T cell responses to AZD1222 COVID-19 vaccine. Sequenced by immunoSEQ multiplex PCR; TCRdb stores in-frame clones only, minus some. Of roughly 120,000 clones in the sample, approximately 90% were seen once. The sample consisted of peripheral blood, taken 28 days after the second AZD1222 dose. The receptors come from an adult who received the AZD1222 COVID-19 vaccine.

The chain has TRBV6-5 and TRBJ2-4, with TRBD1 as a possible D gene (6 bases). Trimming left V 0 bases short and J 4 bases short, with 13 bases between. This CDR3 is 16 amino acids long. Per germline, CDR1 MNHEY and CDR2 SVGAGI. The CDR3 is CASSYSAGVEKNIQYF. The CDR3 DNA reads as TGTGCCAGCAGTTACTCAGCAGGGGTCGAGAAAAACATTCAGTACTTC.

V usage is TRBV29-1 and J usage is TRBJ1-5; maybe TRBD1 (5 bases). The CDR3 is made up of 13 amino acids. Per germline, CDR1 SQVTM and CDR2 ANQGSEA. Trimming removed 0 bases from V and 4 bases from J, with 7 bases in between. In DNA, the CDR3 is TGCAGCGTTGAAGAAGGGGTAAATCAGCCCCAGCATTTT. Its protein is CSVEEGVNQPQHF.

This clone was seen just once. The rearrangement joins TRBV6-6 to TRBJ1-6; unclear D gene. The germline V and J ends were trimmed by 4 bases and 7 bases, with 5 bases remaining between them. The CDR3 is made up of 12 amino acids. The germline V gene encodes CDR1 MNHNY and CDR2 SVGAGI (reference sequence). The CDR3 DNA reads as TGTGCCAGCAGTTCAGAAAATTCACCCCTCCACTTT. Translation gives CASSSENSPLHF.

The V call is TRBV28, the J call TRBJ2-2; D gene unclear. The V end lost 5 bases, the J end lost 8 bases, and 9 bases lay between the germline ends. The CDR3 extends over 12 amino acids. Per germline, CDR1 MDHEN and CDR2 SYDVKM. The CDR3 is CASSPRVGELFF. The CDR3 DNA follows: TGTGCCAGCAGTCCCCGAGTTGGGGAGCTGTTTTTT.

This clone was counted once. The chain joins TRBV28 to TRBJ1-5; maybe TRBD1 (6 bases). The germline gives CDR1 MDHEN, CDR2 SYDVKM. Trimming cost V 8 bases and J 2 bases, with 22 bases left between them. The CDR3 extends over 17 amino acids. The CDR3 nucleotides are TGTGCCAGCCTTGGGGGGGGCGCGGGTTTAGGCAATCAGCCCCAGCATTTT. It specifies CASLGGGAGLGNQPQHF.

The CDR3 protein is CASSPARTSVTQYF. The CDR3 nucleotides are TGTGCCAGCAGCCCAGCCCGAACGAGTGTGACCCAGTACTTC. V gene TRBV6-5 combines with J gene TRBJ2-5; D remains unclear. The V and J ends lost 6 bases and 7 bases respectively, with 18 bases between them. Germline CDR1 MNHEY, CDR2 SVGAGI. The CDR3 spans 14 residues.

The V gene is TRBV5-4, the J gene TRBJ2-6; 8 bases line up with TRBD1. This CDR3 is built from 17 residues. Per germline, CDR1 SGHNT and CDR2 YYREEE (reference sequence). Trimming took 6 bases from V and 0 from J; bases not matched to a gene: 8. CDR3: CASNVGQVHSGANVLTF. The DNA for the CDR3 is TGTGCCAGCAACGTGGGACAGGTCCACTCTGGGGCCAACGTCCTGACTTTC.

This rearrangement joins TRBV7-8 to TRBJ1-5, with 8 bases matching TRBD1. Per germline, CDR1 SGHVS and CDR2 FQNEAQ. The CDR3 sequence is 13 residues long. V lost 4 bases and J lost 7; bases outside the gene matches: 3. CDR3 coding DNA: TGTGCCAGCAGCTCTGACAGGGGCCAGCCCCAGCATTTT. It translates to CASSSDRGQPQHF.

This chain connects TRBV5-1 to TRBJ2-1, with 10 bases lining up with TRBD2. Germline lookup yields CDR1 SGHRS and CDR2 YFSETQ. Losses at the gene ends were 2 bases for V and 2 bases for J; bases not matched to a gene: 10. The CDR3 covers 18 residues. CDR3 protein: CASSFFRPTSGAYNEQFF. The CDR3 nucleotides are TGCGCCAGCAGCTTTTTCCGCCCCACTAGCGGGGCCTACAATGAGCAGTTCTTC.

This chain uses TRBV27 with TRBJ1-2, with 12 nucleotides matching TRBD1. Germline-derived CDR1 and CDR2 are MNHEY and SMNVEV (reference sequence). V shed 5 bases and J 5 bases; nucleotides not matched to a gene: 6. This CDR3 is built from 15 residues. As DNA, the CDR3 is TGTGCCAGCAGTGATCCGGGACAGGGGGCTTATGGCTACACCTTC. Its translation is CASSDPGQGAYGYTF.

This rearrangement joins TRBV2 to TRBJ2-2; D might be TRBD2 (5 bases). Trimming stripped 7 bases from V and 4 bases from J, with 16 bases between. The length of the CDR3 is 15 residues. CDR1 is SNHLY, CDR2 FYNNEI, per germline. CDR3 protein: CASNLGPGSTGELFF. CDR3 coding DNA: TGTGCCAGCAATCTAGGGCCGGGGAGCACCGGGGAGCTGTTTTTT.

The chain recombines TRBV7-2 with TRBJ1-3; 9 nucleotides line up with TRBD1. V gave up 1 base and J gave up 7 bases; unmatched junction bases: 5. The CDR3 totals 15 residues. In germline, CDR1 is SGHTA, CDR2 FQGNSA. CDR3: CASSLGGQGMNTIYF. CDR3 in DNA: TGTGCCAGCAGCTTAGGGGGACAGGGTATGAACACCATATATTTT.

The V gene is TRBV6-6, the J gene TRBJ2-7; possibly TRBD1 for D (5 bases). Trimming removed 6 bases at V and 3 bases at J, with 9 bases between. CDR3 size: 12 residues. The germline V gene encodes CDR1 MNHNY and CDR2 SVGAGI (reference sequence). The CDR3 DNA reads as TGTGCCAGCAGCTTGACAGACTACGAGCAGTACTTC. Protein product: CASSLTDYEQYF.

The rearrangement uses TRBV5-4 and TRBJ2-2; 7 bases match TRBD1. V lost 0 bases and J lost 8; bases outside the gene matches: 4. CDR3 size: 14 residues. The germline gives CDR1 SGHNT, CDR2 YYREEE (reference sequence). The CDR3 spells CASSLAGGFGELFF. The CDR3 coding sequence is TGTGCCAGCAGCTTGGCAGGGGGATTTGGGGAGCTGTTTTTT.

The J gene is TRBJ1-4, the V gene TRBV6-1; no reliable D call. Trimming took off 2 bases at V and 7 bases at J, with 11 bases between the two ends. CDR3 length: 14 residues. CDR1 is MNHNS, CDR2 SASEGT, per germline. CDR3 sequence reads: CASSESERREKLFF. In nucleotides, the CDR3 is TGTGCCAGCAGTGAATCGGAGAGGCGTGAAAAACTGTTTTTT.

This chain joins TRBV6-5 and TRBJ2-7; 7 bases agree with TRBD1. J lost 12 bases, V lost 9 bases, and 20 bases had no gene match. The CDR3 covers 14 residues. Looked up from germline, CDR1 is MNHEY and CDR2 is SVGAGI. The CDR3 coding sequence is TGTGCCAGTCAAGGGGGCCAACCCTGTTACGAGGGGTACTTC. Residues: CASQGGQPCYEGYF.

The V and J genes are TRBV4-1 and TRBJ1-4; D may be TRBD1 (5 bases). With 5 bases removed from V and 6 bases from J, the gap between germline ends came to 13 bases. CDR1 and CDR2 (germline): MGHRA, YSYEKL. This CDR3 spans 14 amino acids. The CDR3 DNA follows: TGCGCCAGCAGCTTACAGGAGTCCGATGAAAAACTGTTTTTT. Its translation is CASSLQESDEKLFF.

As DNA, the CDR3 is TGTGCCAGCAGGGCGGACAGAGCTAACTATGGCTACACCTTC. Encoded protein: CASRADRANYGYTF. The chain has TRBV5-4 and TRBJ1-2; D is possibly TRBD1 (6 bases). This CDR3 has 14 amino acids. V dropped 5 bases and J dropped 0 bases, with 11 bases sitting between them. Germline V gene data show CDR1 as SGHNT and CDR2 as YYREEE (reference sequence).

This chain uses TRBV2 with TRBJ1-2; D perhaps matches TRBD1 (6 bases). Germline-derived CDR1 and CDR2 are SNHLY and FYNNEI. V lost 4 bases to trimming and J lost 7 bases, with 16 bases between them. This CDR3 region has 14 residues. The CDR3 nucleotides read TGTGCCAGCAGTGTGCGGGGGGCCCCCTCTGGCTACACCTTC. It specifies CASSVRGAPSGYTF.

The CDR3 protein is CATARVTGQGFGYTF. CDR3 in DNA: TGTGCCACCGCCCGAGTGACGGGACAGGGATTTGGCTACACCTTC. The rearrangement links TRBV28 to TRBJ1-2, with TRBD1 identical over 9 bases. Germline-derived CDR1 and CDR2 are MDHEN and SYDVKM. V trimming: 10 bases; J trimming: 7 bases; junction bases outside the gene matches: 16. This CDR3 is built from 15 residues.

This sequence joins TRBV18 and TRBJ2-1; D possibly uses TRBD1 or TRBD2 (5 bases each). CDR3 size: 16 residues. Germline lookup yields CDR1 KGHSH and CDR2 LQKENI. Trimming cost V 3 bases and J 0 bases, with 12 bases left between them. CDR3 loop: CASSPGWGSSYNEQFF. The CDR3 coding sequence is TGTGCCAGCTCACCCGGGTGGGGGAGCTCCTACAATGAGCAGTTCTTC.

The chain is built from TRBV4-1 and TRBJ2-1; 7 bases agree with TRBD2. Trimming removed 0 bases from V and 4 bases from J; junction bases left unmatched: 6. The CDR3 has 16 amino acids. In germline, CDR1 is MGHRA, CDR2 YSYEKL. The CDR3 sequence is CASSQDGSGLYNEQFF. CDR3 nucleotide sequence: TGCGCCAGCAGCCAAGACGGTAGCGGGCTGTACAATGAGCAGTTCTTC.

A single count supports this clone. This sequence joins TRBV24-1 and TRBJ2-7; D remains unclear. CDR1 and CDR2 from the germline V gene are KGHDR and SFDVKD. The CDR3 runs 17 residues. V was clipped by 1 base and J by 0 bases, with 15 bases between them. CDR3 DNA: TGTGCCACCAGTGATTTAAGGAGTCAAAAGAGCTCCTACGAGCAGTACTTC. Encoded protein: CATSDLRSQKSSYEQYF.

In regard to this clone: A junction boundary mismatches the germline segment, possibly from a read error. The gene calls are TRBV2 and TRBJ2-5, with 13 positions matching TRBD2. This CDR3 is 16 amino acids long. Germline CDR1 is SNHLY and CDR2 is FYNNEI. The DNA of the CDR3 is TGTGCCAGCAGGGAAGGACTAGCGGGAGAGGGGGAGACCCAGTACTTC. Residues: CASREGLAGEGETQYF.

The chain has TRBV6-5 and TRBJ1-5; tentative D call: TRBD1 (5 bases). The CDR3 is made up of 13 amino acids. Trimming cost V 6 bases and J 0 bases, with 6 bases left between them. The germline V gene has CDR1 MNHEY and CDR2 SVGAGI. This CDR3 is CASRQDSNQPQHF. The CDR3 DNA reads as TGTGCCAGCAGACAGGATAGCAATCAGCCCCAGCATTTT.

In nucleotides, the CDR3 is TGTGCCAGCAGCTCGAGACAGGGGTCTTACGAGCAGTACTTC. Protein sequence: CASSSRQGSYEQYF. This chain connects TRBV7-9 to TRBJ2-7; TRBD1 aligns across 8 bases. The length of the CDR3 is 14 residues. With V trimmed by 4 bases and J by 4 bases, 6 bases remained unmatched. Germline V CDR1 and CDR2: SEHNR, FQNEAQ (reference sequence).

This sequence joins TRBV2 and TRBJ2-5; perhaps TRBD1 as D (8 bases). Trimming removed 5 bases at V and 5 bases at J, with 15 bases between. This CDR3 spans 14 amino acids. CDR1 SNHLY and CDR2 FYNNEI come from the germline V gene. The DNA of the CDR3 is TGTGCCAGCAGTATCGGACAGGGAGGGGAGACCCAGTACTTC. It yields the protein CASSIGQGGETQYF.

The rearrangement links TRBV7-9 to TRBJ2-1; D uncertain. V was shortened by 5 bases and J by 5 bases, with 4 bases between the two germline ends. Looked up from germline, CDR1 is SEHNR and CDR2 is FQNEAQ (reference sequence). CDR3 length equals 11 residues. This chain's CDR3 is CASSRHNEQFF. The CDR3 DNA reads as TGTGCCAGCAGCCGCCACAATGAGCAGTTCTTC. Combining the CDR3 with reference TRBV7-9 and TRBJ2-1 gives the whole variable domain DTGVSQNPRHKITKRGQNVTFRCDPISEHNRLYWYRQTLGQGPEFLTYFQNEAQLEKSRLLSDRFSAERPKGSFSTLEIQRTEQGDSAMYLCASSRHNEQFFGPGTRLTVL.

This rearrangement joins TRBV27 to TRBJ1-4; possibly TRBD1 for D (5 bases). This CDR3 contains 13 residues. Germline assignment: CDR1 MNHEY and CDR2 SMNVEV (reference sequence). The V gene lost 6 bases and the J gene lost 7 bases, with 12 bases spanning the gap. CDR3 sequence reads: CASSRPGTEKLFF. The CDR3 DNA sequence: TGTGCCAGCAGCCGACCCGGGACTGAAAAACTGTTTTTT.

The chain links TRBV5-1 to TRBJ1-4; TRBD1 is a possible D gene (5 bases). The CDR3 has 14 residues. V dropped 0 bases and J dropped 12 bases, with 15 bases sitting between them. The germline V gene encodes CDR1 SGHRS and CDR2 YFSETQ. The CDR3 sequence: CASSLGGTALQLFF. CDR3 in DNA: TGCGCCAGCAGCTTGGGTGGGACTGCCCTCCAACTGTTTTTT.

This rearrangement joins TRBV18 to TRBJ1-2; a possible D gene is TRBD1 (5 bases). This CDR3 region has 13 residues. Germline lookup yields CDR1 KGHSH and CDR2 LQKENI. V lost 3 bases to trimming and J lost 4 bases, with 9 bases between them. The CDR3 loop reads CASSPPGAYGYTF. Here the CDR3 DNA reads TGTGCCAGCTCACCCCCCGGGGCCTATGGCTACACCTTC.

The sample holds one count of this clone. The chain employs TRBV9 and TRBJ2-7, with D perhaps TRBD1 or TRBD2 (5 bases each). Germline-derived CDR1 and CDR2 are SGDLS and YYNGEE. This CDR3 has 13 amino acids. The V gene lost 7 bases and the J gene lost 0 bases, with 11 bases spanning the gap. CDR3 sequence: CASGQGSSYEQYF. The CDR3 DNA follows: TGTGCCAGCGGACAAGGGAGCTCCTACGAGCAGTACTTC. The full variable domain, with the rest looked up from reference TRBV9 and TRBJ2-7, is DSGVTQTPKHLITATGQRVTLRCSPRSGDLSVYWYQQSLDQGLQFLIQYYNGEERAKGNILERFSAQQFPDLHSELNLSSLELGDSALYFCASGQGSSYEQYFGPGTRLTVT.